Shown below are 23 T cell receptor beta chains from a single sample sequenced in a study of blood T cell repertoires in COVID-19. The data were produced by immunoSEQ multiplex PCR, yet TCRdb's version contains in-frame clones alone and is incomplete. This table holds roughly 87,000 clones, roughly 83% found once. The sample was peripheral blood. The receptors stem from a woman in her sixties with acute or convalescent COVID-19.

The chain uses TRBV7-2 and TRBJ2-3, with D hard to call. The CDR3 is 15 residues long. In germline, CDR1 is SGHTA, CDR2 FQGNSA. The V and J ends lost 5 bases and 5 bases respectively, with 17 bases between them. The CDR3 sequence is CASSPVSNVLDTQYF. CDR3 nucleotide sequence: TGTGCCAGCAGCCCAGTTTCGAACGTTCTAGATACGCAGTATTTT.

This rearrangement joins TRBV16 to TRBJ1-5; D gene unclear. V lost 0 bases and J lost 2, with 8 bases in between. CDR1 and CDR2 from the germline V gene are KGHSY and FQNENV. The CDR3 runs to 15 residues. The CDR3 protein is CASSQSWQGNQPQHF. The DNA of the CDR3 is TGTGCCAGCAGCCAATCCTGGCAGGGCAATCAGCCCCAGCATTTT.

This chain uses TRBV6-6 with TRBJ1-6; 7 bases match TRBD1. The V segment lost 5 bases and the J segment 16 bases; nucleotides outside the gene matches: 26. The V gene's germline CDR1 is MNHNY and CDR2 SVGAGI (reference sequence). CDR3 size: 18 residues. The CDR3 spells CASSPAQGQPLTIHRLHF. CDR3 sequence (DNA): TGTGCCAGCAGTCCCGCGCAGGGACAGCCGCTGACAATTCATAGACTCCACTTT.

J is TRBJ1-2 and V is TRBV2; D gene unclear. V was shortened by 6 bases and J by 2 bases, with 7 bases between the two germline ends. The CDR3 spans 12 residues. Germline loops: CDR1 SNHLY, CDR2 FYNNEI. This CDR3 reads CASRGANYGYTF. CDR3 DNA sequence: TGTGCCAGCAGAGGAGCCAACTATGGCTACACCTTC.

The chain has TRBV5-1 and TRBJ1-1; 8 positions match TRBD1. CDR1 is SGHRS and CDR2 is YFSETQ in the germline V gene. The CDR3 contains 15 residues. With V trimmed by 4 bases and J by 1 base, 6 bases remained unmatched. The DNA for the CDR3 is TGCGCCAGCAGCAGGACAGGGAAGGCGAACACTGAAGCTTTCTTT. Its translation: CASSRTGKANTEAFF.

J is TRBJ2-2 and V is TRBV5-1, with a possible D match to TRBD1 (6 bases). The CDR3 totals 15 residues. CDR1 and CDR2 (germline): SGHRS, YFSETQ. V was pared by 5 bases and J by 4 bases, with 15 bases between. In DNA form, the CDR3 reads TGCGCCAGCAGTAGGGCAGGGGAGTCCACCGGGGAGCTGTTTTTT. Translated: CASSRAGESTGELFF.

This chain links TRBV19 with TRBJ1-4, with 8 bases that match TRBD1. The CDR3 sequence is 15 residues long. Germline values: CDR1 LNHDA, CDR2 SQIVND (reference sequence). With V trimmed by 3 bases and J by 6 bases, 6 bases remained unmatched. CDR3: CASSMRGQADEKLFF. CDR3 DNA sequence: TGTGCCAGTAGTATGAGGGGACAGGCGGATGAAAAACTGTTTTTT.

The rearrangement joins TRBV5-1 to TRBJ1-1; TRBD1 might be the D (5 bases). Germline V lookup: CDR1 SGHRS, CDR2 YFSETQ. Trimming took off 3 bases at V and 7 bases at J, with 16 bases between the two ends. The CDR3 contains 14 residues. CDR3 sequence: CASSSTTQDSEAFF. CDR3 DNA: TGCGCCAGCAGCTCGACGACACAAGACAGTGAAGCTTTCTTT.

This clone was counted only a few times. The V gene is TRBV9, the J gene TRBJ1-2; 7 positions agree with TRBD1. CDR1 SGDLS and CDR2 YYNGEE come from the germline V gene. V gave up 0 bases and J gave up 6 bases; unmatched junction bases: 2. CDR3 length equals 13 residues. Here the CDR3 reads CASSVGQGDGYTF. The CDR3, as DNA: TGTGCCAGCAGCGTAGGTCAGGGGGATGGCTACACCTTC.

The chain uses TRBV11-3 and TRBJ2-5; TRBD1 aligns across 9 bases. CDR1 and CDR2 (germline): SGHNT, YENEEA. The junction had 4 bases not matched to a gene; V was cut back by 4 bases and J by 4 bases. The CDR3 totals 14 residues. CDR3 sequence (DNA): TGTGCCAGCAGCTCCGGGACAGGGAGAGAGACCCAGTACTTC. It yields the protein CASSSGTGRETQYF.

The rearrangement links TRBV3-1 (or the pseudogene TRBV3-2) to TRBJ1-2; tentatively, D is TRBD1 (5 bases). The CDR3 has 13 residues. Trimming removed 8 bases at V and 2 bases at J, with 12 bases between. Germline-derived CDR1 and CDR2 are LGHDT and YNNKEL (reference sequence). The CDR3 is CASAVSGNYGYTF. The CDR3 DNA reads TGTGCCAGCGCGGTGTCAGGGAACTATGGCTACACCTTC.

The V gene is TRBV3-1 (or the pseudogene TRBV3-2), the J gene TRBJ2-7; TRBD1 aligns across 8 bases. V shed 0 bases and J 6 bases; nucleotides not matched to a gene: 4. There are 14 residues in the CDR3. Germline V gene lookup returns CDR1 LGHDT and CDR2 YNNKEL (reference sequence). The CDR3 is CASSQEDRAGEQYF. The CDR3 region has the DNA TGTGCCAGCAGCCAAGAGGACAGGGCCGGCGAGCAGTACTTC.

The chain has TRBV2 and TRBJ2-7; TRBD1 matches at 10 bases. The germline V gene encodes CDR1 SNHLY and CDR2 FYNNEI. The CDR3 extends over 14 amino acids. The V and J ends lost 2 bases and 5 bases, in that order; junction bases with no gene match: 3. In nucleotides, the CDR3 is TGTGCCAGCAGTGAAAGGGGGACAGGGGACGAGCAGTACTTC. Protein sequence: CASSERGTGDEQYF.

The rearrangement uses TRBV9 and TRBJ2-7; TRBD2 aligns across 8 bases. CDR1 SGDLS and CDR2 YYNGEE come from the germline V gene. The CDR3 consists of 15 residues. Losses at the gene ends were 0 bases for V and 4 bases for J; bases not matched to a gene: 6. The CDR3 reads CASSVEGSGEYEQYF. CDR3 DNA sequence: TGTGCCAGCAGCGTAGAGGGTAGCGGGGAGTACGAGCAGTACTTC.

This clone was observed a few times. The chain couples TRBV9 to TRBJ1-2; 11 bases fit TRBD1. Germline CDR1 SGDLS, CDR2 YYNGEE. The V segment lost 4 bases and the J segment 1 base; nucleotides outside the gene matches: 9. The CDR3 sequence is 17 residues long. CDR3 in amino acids: CASSPGQGAADNYGYTF. CDR3 bases: TGTGCCAGCAGCCCCGGACAGGGGGCGGCGGATAACTATGGCTACACCTTC.

The chain uses TRBV28 and TRBJ2-3; weak D call: TRBD1 (6 bases). The germline gives CDR1 MDHEN, CDR2 SYDVKM. The CDR3 totals 15 residues. Trimming shortened V by 5 bases and J by 1 base, and 13 bases separated the two germline ends. The CDR3 DNA follows: TGTGCCAGCAGTCCTACCGGGACACGCACAGATACGCAGTATTTT. Translated, it gives CASSPTGTRTDTQYF. The full variable domain, rest sourced from reference TRBV28 and TRBJ2-3, is DVKVTQSSRYLVKRTGEKVFLECVQDMDHENMFWYRQDPGLGLRLIYFSYDVKMKEKGDIPEGYSVSREKKERFSLILESASTNQTSMYLCASSPTGTRTDTQYFGPGTRLTVL.

This chain links TRBV10-3 with TRBJ1-1; a weak D match, TRBD1 (5 bases). Germline CDR1 and CDR2: ENHRY and SYGVKD. Trimming left V 3 bases short and J 5 bases short, with 13 bases between. This CDR3 has 14 residues. Written as DNA, the CDR3 is TGTGCCATCAGTGAACAGGCGGAGGGGACTGAAGCTTTCTTT. Translated, it gives CAISEQAEGTEAFF.

The CDR3 DNA sequence: TGTGCCAGTAGTATAAGTGGGACAGGGACCTTCAATCAGCCCCAGCATTTT. Its translation is CASSISGTGTFNQPQHF. The genes are TRBV19 and TRBJ1-5; 9 bases align to TRBD1. Germline CDR1 is LNHDA and CDR2 is SQIVND (reference sequence). The V and J ends lost 2 bases and 3 bases, in that order; junction bases with no gene match: 8. CDR3 length: 17 residues.

This clone came up once. The chain links TRBV5-1 to TRBJ2-2; TRBD2 matches 11 bases. The length of the CDR3 is 15 residues. The V gene end was trimmed by 4 bases and the J gene end by 6 bases; junction bases not matched to a gene: 5. The germline V gene encodes CDR1 SGHRS and CDR2 YFSETQ. The CDR3 sequence: CASSPTSGVSGELFF. CDR3 DNA sequence: TGCGCCAGCAGCCCGACTAGCGGGGTTTCCGGGGAGCTGTTTTTT.

The rearrangement joins TRBV6-5 to TRBJ1-4, with 8 nucleotides matching TRBD1. Germline values: CDR1 MNHEY, CDR2 SVGAGI. V lost 6 bases, J lost 8 bases, and 11 bases stayed unmatched. The CDR3 has 15 amino acids. CDR3 protein: CASRTRTGSWEKLFF. The CDR3 DNA is TGTGCCAGCAGAACACGGACAGGGTCTTGGGAAAAACTGTTTTTT.

The chain couples TRBV18 to TRBJ2-1; D may be TRBD2 (7 bases). Germline V gene sequence: CDR1 KGHSH, CDR2 LQKENI. This CDR3 comprises 15 residues. Trimming shortened V by 8 bases and J by 7 bases, and 21 bases separated the two germline ends. The CDR3 region is CASTRSGGAGNEQFF. The CDR3, as DNA: TGTGCCAGCACCCGCTCTGGGGGGGCCGGGAATGAGCAGTTCTTC.

This chain uses TRBV5-6 with TRBJ1-6; D is unclear. The germline V gene has CDR1 SGHDT and CDR2 YYEEEE. V shed 1 base and J shed 8 bases, with 16 bases lying between them. This CDR3 is 16 amino acids long. The chain's CDR3 is CASSLPAGNRDSPLHF. CDR3 DNA: TGTGCCAGCAGCTTGCCGGCGGGCAACAGAGATTCACCCCTCCACTTT.

This clone has just one count. The chain is built from TRBV28 and TRBJ2-7; D remains unclear. The V end lost 3 bases, the J end lost 6 bases, and 9 bases lay between the germline ends. Germline values: CDR1 MDHEN, CDR2 SYDVKM. This CDR3 contains 12 residues. The CDR3 is CASSFSTGEQYF. The DNA for the CDR3 is TGTGCCAGCAGTTTTTCTACGGGCGAGCAGTACTTC.